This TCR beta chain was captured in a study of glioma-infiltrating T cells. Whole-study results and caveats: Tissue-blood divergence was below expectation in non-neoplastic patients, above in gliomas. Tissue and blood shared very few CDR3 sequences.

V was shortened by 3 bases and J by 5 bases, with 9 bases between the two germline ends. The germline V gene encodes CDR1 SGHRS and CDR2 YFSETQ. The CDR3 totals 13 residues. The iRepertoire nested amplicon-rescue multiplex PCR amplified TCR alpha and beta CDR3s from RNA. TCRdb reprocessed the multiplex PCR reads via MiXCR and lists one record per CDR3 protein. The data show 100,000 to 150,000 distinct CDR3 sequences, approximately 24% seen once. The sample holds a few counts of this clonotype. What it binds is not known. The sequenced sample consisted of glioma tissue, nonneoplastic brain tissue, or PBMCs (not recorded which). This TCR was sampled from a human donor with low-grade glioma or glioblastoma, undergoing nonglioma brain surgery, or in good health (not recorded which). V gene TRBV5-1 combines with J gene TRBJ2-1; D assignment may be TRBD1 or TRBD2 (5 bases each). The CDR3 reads CASSYGADNEQFF. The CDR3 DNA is TGCGCCAGCAGCTACGGGGCGGACAATGAGCAGTTCTTC.